This TCR beta chain is drawn from a study of blood T cell repertoires in COVID-19. Profiled with immunoSEQ multiplex PCR; TCRdb holds only in-frame clones, not every one. The table records roughly 18,000 clones, around nine tenths of them present only once. The CDR3 loop spans 14 amino acids. Germline values: CDR1 SNHLY, CDR2 FYNNEI. With 1 base removed from V and 5 bases from J, the gap between germline ends came to 11 bases. The chain has TRBV2 and TRBJ1-2; weak D call: TRBD1 (5 bases). Material: peripheral blood. The receptor's source is a man aged 40-49 years with active COVID-19. The CDR3 coding sequence is TGTGCCAGCAGTGAAGGCTGGGGGAGGTATGGCTACACCTTC. Translating it yields CASSEGWGRYGYTF.